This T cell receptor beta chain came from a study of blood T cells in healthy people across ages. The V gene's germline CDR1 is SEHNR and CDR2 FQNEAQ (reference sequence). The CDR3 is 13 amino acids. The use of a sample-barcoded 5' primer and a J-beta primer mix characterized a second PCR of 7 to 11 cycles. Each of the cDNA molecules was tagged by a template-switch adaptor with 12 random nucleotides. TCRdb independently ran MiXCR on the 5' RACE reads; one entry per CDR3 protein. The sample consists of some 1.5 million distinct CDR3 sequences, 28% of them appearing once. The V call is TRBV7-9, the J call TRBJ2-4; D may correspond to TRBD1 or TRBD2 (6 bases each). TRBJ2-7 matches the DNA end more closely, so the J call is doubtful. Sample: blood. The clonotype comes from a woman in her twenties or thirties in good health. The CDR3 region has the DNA TGTGCCAGCAGCGGGGGGACATTGGACGAGCAGTACTTC. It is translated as CASSGGTLDEQYF.